The rows below give T cell receptor beta chains drawn from one sample of a study of beta chain features in type 1 diabetes. Generated by immunoSEQ multiplex PCR, the TCRdb table keeps only in-frame clones and is missing some. This table holds hundreds of thousands of clones, roughly a tenth found once. The specimen sequenced was central memory CD4+ T cells from blood. These receptors originate from a man aged 30 to 39 with type 1 diabetes. Both conserved end residues are part of each CDR3.

CDR3 length,V gene,CDR3 protein
12,TRBV7-2,CASSHNTGELFF
12,TRBV29-1,CSVFGANEKLFF
13,TRBV7-9,CASSPGQGAEQYF
12,TRBV25-1,CASSEYNYGYTF
15,TRBV6-6,CASSYFGSGANVLTF
16,TRBV6-6,CASILSEGAPYNEQFF
15,TRBV2,CASSLGGTNNYGYTF
14,TRBV28,CASSLSGSQETQYF
14,TRBV5-6,CASSLGQGYQPQHF
17,TRBV19,CASSMIGGEDGNQPQHF
15,TRBV19,CASRNSWASISPLHF
18,TRBV18,CASSPWISRAGGTDTQYF
14,TRBV21-1,CASSPPRVNEKLFF
12,TRBV30,CAWSVALAPQHF
14,TRBV28,CASTPFRQGYGYTF
15,TRBV7-2,CASSTGQGVHNEQFF
13,TRBV29-1,CSASGVMGETQYF
15,TRBV30,CAWREPDRLNTEAFF
17,TRBV5-6,CASSLGGSYSYNSPLHF
13,TRBV4-1,CASSRGRVTEAFF
15,TRBV12-5,CASGLFPGAPTEAFF
15,TRBV7-7,CASSLDGGGTNEQFF
13,TRBV6-5,CASTDRGVSEAFF
17,TRBV29-1,CSVVFGQIRTRTYEQYF
13,TRBV9,CATGSGSTDTQYF
13,TRBV5-1,CASSPITGHGYTF
14,TRBV27,CASSSALGTDTQYF